This TCR beta chain was captured in a study of CD8 T cells in ankylosing spondylitis. This CDR3 is 13 amino acids long. The ends were cut back, 5 bases at V and 1 base at J, with 9 bases in the middle. General study points: Disease-linked clones had a CD8+ phenotype and relatively low frequency in peripheral blood. Some motif variants were previously reported in reactive arthritis synovial fluid and blood. Significantly higher representation of disease-linked clones was reported for matched ankylosing spondylitis synovial fluid. A TCR beta motif of about 8 highly homologous variants appeared characteristic of ankylosing spondylitis blood.

Molecular-barcoded quantitative 5'-RACE produced these TCR beta libraries. In TCRdb, the 5' RACE reads were re-called with MiXCR into one record per CDR3 protein. The table lists about 90,000 distinct CDR3 sequences, roughly 9% of them singletons, with more than 30% in the top ten. This clonotype was observed at least ten times. The antigen is undetermined. The chain carries TRBV12-3 or TRBV12-4 and TRBJ2-7, with no clear D. The source of this sequence is a male donor with ankylosing spondylitis. The source material was blood, either unsorted or a sorted T cell fraction (not recorded which). CDR3 DNA: TGTGCCAGCAGTCCCCCTGGGTCCTACGAGCAGTACTTC. As protein: CASSPPGSYEQYF.